This TCR beta chain comes out of a study of cytomegalovirus exposure and HLA in healthy donors. Study outcomes and limitations: Of the V segments, some could not be distinguished, including TRBV6-2 and TRBV6-3, and were excluded. Later analysis showed most CMV-associated TCR beta chains appearing HLA-restricted. The authors later found HLA-associated TCR beta chains more clonally expanded than equally common others. Available immune exposure information covered CMV serostatus only.

Germline V CDR1 and CDR2: LGHNA, YNFKEQ. With V trimmed by 0 bases and J by 5 bases, 3 bases remained unmatched. The CDR3 contains 16 residues. As for this clone: Its target is not known.

PCR involved 60 Vbeta and 13 Jbeta primers. Sequencing used immunoSEQ multiplex PCR; TCRdb keeps in-frame clones, though not all of them. The sample holds about 160,000 clones, about 80% seen once. This clonotype was obtained from a woman aged 50 to 65 in good health and CMV-seropositive. Sequenced input: PBMCs. The chain joins TRBV4-2 to TRBJ2-2; 10 positions agree with TRBD2. Here the CDR3 reads CASSQESSGSTGELFF. DNA for the CDR3: TGTGCCAGCAGCCAAGAGTCTAGCGGGAGTACCGGGGAGCTGTTTTTT.